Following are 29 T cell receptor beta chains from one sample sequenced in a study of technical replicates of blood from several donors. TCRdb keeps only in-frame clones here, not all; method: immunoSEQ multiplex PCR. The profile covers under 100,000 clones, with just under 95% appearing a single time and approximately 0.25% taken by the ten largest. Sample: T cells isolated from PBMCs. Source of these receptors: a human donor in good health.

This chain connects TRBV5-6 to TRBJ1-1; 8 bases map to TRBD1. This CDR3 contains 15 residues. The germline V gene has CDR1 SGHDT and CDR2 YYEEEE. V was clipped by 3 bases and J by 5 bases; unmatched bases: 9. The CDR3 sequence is CASSSIWTGRTEAFF. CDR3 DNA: TGTGCCAGCAGCTCAATTTGGACAGGGAGGACTGAAGCTTTCTTT.

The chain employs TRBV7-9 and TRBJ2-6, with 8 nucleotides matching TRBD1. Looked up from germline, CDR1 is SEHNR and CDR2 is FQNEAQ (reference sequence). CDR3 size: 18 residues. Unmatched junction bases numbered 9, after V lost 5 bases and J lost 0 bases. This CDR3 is CASSETGVFFSGANVLTF. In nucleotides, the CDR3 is TGTGCCAGCAGCGAGACAGGGGTATTTTTCTCTGGGGCCAACGTCCTGACTTTC.

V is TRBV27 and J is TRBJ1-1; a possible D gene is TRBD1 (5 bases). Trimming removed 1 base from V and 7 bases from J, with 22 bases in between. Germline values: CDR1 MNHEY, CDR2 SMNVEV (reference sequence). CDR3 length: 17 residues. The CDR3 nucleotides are TGTGCCAGCAGTTTATTGTCCACAGGTCTCGAGGCGTATGAAGCTTTCTTT. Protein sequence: CASSLLSTGLEAYEAFF.

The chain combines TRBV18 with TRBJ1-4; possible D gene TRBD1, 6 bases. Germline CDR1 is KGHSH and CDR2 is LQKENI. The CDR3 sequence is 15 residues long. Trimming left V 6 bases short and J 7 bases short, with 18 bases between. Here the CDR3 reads CASSLGTPQGEKLFF. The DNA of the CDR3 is TGTGCCAGCTCCCTAGGGACGCCACAGGGTGAAAAACTGTTTTTT.

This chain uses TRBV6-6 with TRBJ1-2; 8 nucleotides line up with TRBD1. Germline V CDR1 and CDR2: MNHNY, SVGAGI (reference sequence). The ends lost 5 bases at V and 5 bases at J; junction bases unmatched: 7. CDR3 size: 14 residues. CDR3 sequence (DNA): TGTGCCAGCAGTCCGGACAGGGTTCCGTATGGCTACACCTTC. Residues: CASSPDRVPYGYTF.

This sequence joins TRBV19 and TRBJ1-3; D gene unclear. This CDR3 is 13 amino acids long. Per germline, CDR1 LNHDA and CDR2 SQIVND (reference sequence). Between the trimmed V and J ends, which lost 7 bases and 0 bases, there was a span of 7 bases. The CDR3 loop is CASKMYSGNTIYF. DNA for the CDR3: TGTGCCAGTAAAATGTACTCTGGAAACACCATATATTTT.

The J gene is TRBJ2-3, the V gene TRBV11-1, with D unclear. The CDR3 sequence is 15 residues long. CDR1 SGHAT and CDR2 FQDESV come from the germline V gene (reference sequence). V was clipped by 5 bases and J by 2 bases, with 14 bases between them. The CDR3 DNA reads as TGTGCCAGCAGCCCAGGAAGCTGGTACACAGATACGCAGTATTTT. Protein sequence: CASSPGSWYTDTQYF.

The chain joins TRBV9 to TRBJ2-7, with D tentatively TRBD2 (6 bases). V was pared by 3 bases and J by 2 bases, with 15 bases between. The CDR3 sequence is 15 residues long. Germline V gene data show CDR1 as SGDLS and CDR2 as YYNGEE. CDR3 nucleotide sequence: TGTGCCAGCAGCGGCGGACGGAGGGGAGCCTACGAGCAGTACTTC. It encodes CASSGGRRGAYEQYF.

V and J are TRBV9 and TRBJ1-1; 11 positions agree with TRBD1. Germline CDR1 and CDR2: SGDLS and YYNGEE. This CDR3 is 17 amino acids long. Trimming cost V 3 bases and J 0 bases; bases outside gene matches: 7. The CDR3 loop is CASSAGGTGGMNTEAFF. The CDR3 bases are TGTGCCAGCAGCGCGGGGGGGACAGGGGGGATGAACACTGAAGCTTTCTTT.

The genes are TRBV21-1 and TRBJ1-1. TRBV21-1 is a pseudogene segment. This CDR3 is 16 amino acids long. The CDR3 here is CASSKVRSGGNTEAFF. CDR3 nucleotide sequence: TGTGCCAGCAGCAAAGTTCGTTCGGGGGGGAACACTGAAGCTTTCTTT.

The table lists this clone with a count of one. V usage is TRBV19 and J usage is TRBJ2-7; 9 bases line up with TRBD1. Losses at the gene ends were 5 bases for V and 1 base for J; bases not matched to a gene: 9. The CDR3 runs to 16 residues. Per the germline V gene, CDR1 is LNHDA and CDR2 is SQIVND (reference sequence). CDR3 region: CASSLRGGTGSYEQYF. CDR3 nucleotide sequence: TGTGCCAGTAGTCTCAGGGGCGGGACAGGGTCCTACGAGCAGTACTTC.

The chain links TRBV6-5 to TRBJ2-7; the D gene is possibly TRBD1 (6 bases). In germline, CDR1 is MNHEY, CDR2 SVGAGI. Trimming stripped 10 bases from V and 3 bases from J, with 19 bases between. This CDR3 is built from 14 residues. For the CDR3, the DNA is TGTGCCATTGCAACAGGGAAAAAGAGCTACGAGCAGTACTTC. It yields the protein CAIATGKKSYEQYF.

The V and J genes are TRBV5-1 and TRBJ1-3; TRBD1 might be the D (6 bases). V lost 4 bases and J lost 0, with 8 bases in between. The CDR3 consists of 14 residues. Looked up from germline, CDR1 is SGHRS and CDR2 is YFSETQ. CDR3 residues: CASSPTGSGNTIYF. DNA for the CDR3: TGCGCCAGCAGCCCGACAGGCTCTGGAAACACCATATATTTT.

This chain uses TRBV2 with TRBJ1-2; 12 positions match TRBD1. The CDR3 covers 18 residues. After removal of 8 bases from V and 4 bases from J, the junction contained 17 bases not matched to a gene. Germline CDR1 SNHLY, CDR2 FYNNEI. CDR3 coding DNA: TGTGCCAGCTCAGGGACAGGGGGCCGGAACACAACGCCCTATGGCTACACCTTC. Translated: CASSGTGGRNTTPYGYTF.

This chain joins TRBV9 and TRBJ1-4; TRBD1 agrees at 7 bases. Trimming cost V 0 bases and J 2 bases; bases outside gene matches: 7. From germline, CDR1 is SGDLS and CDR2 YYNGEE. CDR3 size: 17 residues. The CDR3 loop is CASSVAPIRGTNEKLFF. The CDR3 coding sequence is TGTGCCAGCAGCGTAGCCCCCATCAGGGGGACTAATGAAAAACTGTTTTTT.

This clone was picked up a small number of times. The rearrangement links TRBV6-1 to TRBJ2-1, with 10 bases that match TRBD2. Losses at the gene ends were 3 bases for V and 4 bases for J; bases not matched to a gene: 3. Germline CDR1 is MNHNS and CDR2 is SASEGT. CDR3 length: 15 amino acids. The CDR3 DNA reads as TGTGCCAGCAGTGAGAGCGGGGGGGTTTACAATGAGCAGTTCTTC. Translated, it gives CASSESGGVYNEQFF.

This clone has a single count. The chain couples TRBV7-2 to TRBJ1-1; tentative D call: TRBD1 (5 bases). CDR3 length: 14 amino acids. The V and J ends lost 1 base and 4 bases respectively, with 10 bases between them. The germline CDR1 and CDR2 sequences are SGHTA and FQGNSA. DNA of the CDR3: TGTGCCAGCAGCTTAGTGGGGCCCTCCACTGAAGCTTTCTTT. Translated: CASSLVGPSTEAFF. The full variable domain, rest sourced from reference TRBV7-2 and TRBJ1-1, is GAGVSQSPSNKVTEKGKDVELRCDPISGHTALYWYRQSLGQGLEFLIYFQGNSAPDKSGLPSDRFSAERTGGSVSTLTIQRTQQEDSAVYLCASSLVGPSTEAFFGQGTRLTVV.

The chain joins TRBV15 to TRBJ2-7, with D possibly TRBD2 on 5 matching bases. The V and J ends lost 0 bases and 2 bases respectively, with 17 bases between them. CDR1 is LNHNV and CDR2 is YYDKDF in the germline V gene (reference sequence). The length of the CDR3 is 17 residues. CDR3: CATSRETPGGSPYEQYF. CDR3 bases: TGTGCCACCAGCAGAGAGACCCCCGGCGGGTCGCCCTACGAGCAGTACTTC. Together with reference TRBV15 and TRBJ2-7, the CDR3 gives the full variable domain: DAMVIQNPRYQVTQFGKPVTLSCSQTLNHNVMYWYQQKSSQAPKLLFHYYDKDFNNEADTPDNFQSRRPNTSFCFLDIRSPGLGDTAMYLCATSRETPGGSPYEQYFGPGTRLTVT.

The CDR3 bases are TGTGCCAGCAGCCAGCGCCCACAAAACCAAGAGACCCAGTACTTC. Protein: CASSQRPQNQETQYF. The chain links TRBV11-2 to TRBJ2-5; D unclear. CDR1 is SGHAT, CDR2 FQNNGV, per germline. V lost 5 bases to trimming and J lost 0 bases, with 13 bases between them. The CDR3 is 15 amino acids.

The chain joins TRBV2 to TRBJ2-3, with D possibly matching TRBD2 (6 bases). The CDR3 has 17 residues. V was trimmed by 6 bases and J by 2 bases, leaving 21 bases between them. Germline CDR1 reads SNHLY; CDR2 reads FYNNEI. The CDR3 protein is CASRADLGLLNTDTQYF. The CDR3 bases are TGTGCCAGCAGGGCTGACCTGGGACTTTTAAACACAGATACGCAGTATTTT.

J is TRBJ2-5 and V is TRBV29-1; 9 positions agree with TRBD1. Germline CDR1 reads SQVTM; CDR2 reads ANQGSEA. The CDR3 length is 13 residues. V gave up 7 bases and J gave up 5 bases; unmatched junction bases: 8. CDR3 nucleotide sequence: TGCAGCGCCGACCCGACAGGGGGGGAGACCCAGTACTTC. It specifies CSADPTGGETQYF. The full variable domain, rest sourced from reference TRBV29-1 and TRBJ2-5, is SAVISQKPSRDICQRGTSLTIQCQVDSQVTMMFWYRQQPGQSLTLIATANQGSEATYESGFVIDKFPISRPNLTFSTLTVSNMSPEDSSIYLCSADPTGGETQYFGPGTRLLVL.

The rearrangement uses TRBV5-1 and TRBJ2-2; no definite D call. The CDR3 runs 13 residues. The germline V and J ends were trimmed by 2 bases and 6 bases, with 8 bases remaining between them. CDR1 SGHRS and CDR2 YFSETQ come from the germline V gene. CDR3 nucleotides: TGCGCCAGCAGCTTCCGCGAGGCCGGGGAGCTGTTTTTT. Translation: CASSFREAGELFF.

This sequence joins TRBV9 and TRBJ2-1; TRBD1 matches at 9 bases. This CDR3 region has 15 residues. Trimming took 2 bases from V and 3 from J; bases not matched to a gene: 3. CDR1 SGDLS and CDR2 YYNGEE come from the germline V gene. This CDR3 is CASSVGTGLYNEQFF. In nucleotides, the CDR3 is TGTGCCAGCAGCGTTGGGACAGGGCTCTACAATGAGCAGTTCTTC.

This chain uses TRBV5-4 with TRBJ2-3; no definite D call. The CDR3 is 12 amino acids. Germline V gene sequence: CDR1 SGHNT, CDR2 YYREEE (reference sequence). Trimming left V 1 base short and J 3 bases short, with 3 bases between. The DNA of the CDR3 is TGTGCCAGCAGCTTGTCGACAGATACGCAGTATTTT. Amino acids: CASSLSTDTQYF.

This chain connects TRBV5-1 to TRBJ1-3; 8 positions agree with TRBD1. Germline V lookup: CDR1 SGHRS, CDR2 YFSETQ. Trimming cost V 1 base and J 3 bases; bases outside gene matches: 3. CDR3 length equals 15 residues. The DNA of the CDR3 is TGCGCCAGCAGCTTGTCAGGGGGCCATGGAAACACCATATATTTT. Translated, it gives CASSLSGGHGNTIYF.

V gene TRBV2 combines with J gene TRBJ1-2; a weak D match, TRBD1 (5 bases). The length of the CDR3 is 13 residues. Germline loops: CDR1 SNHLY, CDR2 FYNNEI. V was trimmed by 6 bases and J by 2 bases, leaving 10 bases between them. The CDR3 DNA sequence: TGTGCCAGCAGCGCGGGACGGAACTATGGCTACACCTTC. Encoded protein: CASSAGRNYGYTF.

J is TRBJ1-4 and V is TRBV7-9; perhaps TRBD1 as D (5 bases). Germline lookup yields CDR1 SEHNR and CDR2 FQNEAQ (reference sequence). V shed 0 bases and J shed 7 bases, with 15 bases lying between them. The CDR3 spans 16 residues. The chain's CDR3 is CASSLAYGTRGEKLFF. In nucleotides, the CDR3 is TGTGCCAGCAGCTTAGCGTACGGGACTAGGGGTGAAAAACTGTTTTTT.

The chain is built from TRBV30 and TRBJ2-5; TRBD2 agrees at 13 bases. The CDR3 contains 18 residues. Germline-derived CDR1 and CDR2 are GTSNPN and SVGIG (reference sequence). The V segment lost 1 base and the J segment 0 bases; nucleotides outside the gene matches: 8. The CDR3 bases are TGTGCCTGGAGTGGAAGGACTAGCGGGGGCGGTTACCAAGAGACCCAGTACTTC. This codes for CAWSGRTSGGGYQETQYF. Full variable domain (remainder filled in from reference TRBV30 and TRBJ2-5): SQTIHQWPATLVQPVGSPLSLECTVEGTSNPNLYWYRQAAGRGLQLLFYSVGIGQISSEVPQNLSASRPQDRQFILSSKKLLLSDSGFYLCAWSGRTSGGGYQETQYFGPGTRLLVL.

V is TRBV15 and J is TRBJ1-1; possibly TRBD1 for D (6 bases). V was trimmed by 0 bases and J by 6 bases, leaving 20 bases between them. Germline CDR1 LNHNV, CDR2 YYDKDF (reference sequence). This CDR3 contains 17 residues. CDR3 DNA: TGTGCCACCAGCAGAGACGGGGGGCGCCCCGGGGGGGCTGAAGCTTTCTTT. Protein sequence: CATSRDGGRPGGAEAFF. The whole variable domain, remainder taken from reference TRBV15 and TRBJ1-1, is DAMVIQNPRYQVTQFGKPVTLSCSQTLNHNVMYWYQQKSSQAPKLLFHYYDKDFNNEADTPDNFQSRRPNTSFCFLDIRSPGLGDTAMYLCATSRDGGRPGGAEAFFGQGTRLTVV.